The clone carrying this T cell receptor (beta chain) was detected only a few times. Its antigen remains unknown. This sample was taken from a study of vaccination effects on CD4 cells after COVID-19. Across the study: Participants completed two doses of the BNT162b2 or mRNA-1273 vaccine.

CD4+ T cells specific for antigen were expanded with viral peptide pools by the ViraFEST assay before sequencing. Culturing for around ten days preceded CD4+ T cell isolation. Vaccine recipients had no previous SARS-CoV-2 infection; their nucleocapsid antibodies were negative. Supplemented with approximately 10 IU/ml IL-2 and 9.5 to 10 ug/ml peptides, around 2 million PBMC per well were kept in culture. Sequenced by immunoSEQ multiplex PCR; TCRdb stores in-frame clones only, minus some. The sample has about 54,000 clones, under 70% seen once; the top ten hold about 17%. Losses at the gene ends were 0 bases for V and 0 bases for J; bases not matched to a gene: 6. Looked up from germline, CDR1 is LGHNA and CDR2 is YNFKEQ. The CDR3 totals 18 residues.

The V and J genes are TRBV4-2 and TRBJ1-3; 9 positions agree with TRBD1. The sequencing here drew on CD4+ T cells from PBMCs cultured with SARS-CoV-2 spike peptides, taken before COVID-19 vaccination. The source of this sequence is a human donor who received a COVID-19 vaccine. CDR3 sequence reads: CASSQDSPGQGSGNTIYF. The DNA of the CDR3 is TGTGCCAGCAGCCAAGATAGCCCGGGACAGGGCTCTGGAAACACCATATATTTT.